The clone carrying this TCR beta chain was seen a few times. Its matching antigen is unknown. The sample belongs to a study of response to subunit inactivated influenza vaccine. Study results and caveats: Only a handful of new T cells, the authors suggested, are recruited with each seasonal influenza vaccination.

The CDR3 has 16 residues. After removal of 3 bases from V and 4 bases from J, the junction contained 8 bases not matched to a gene. CDR1 is SGHTA, CDR2 FQGNSA, per germline. In TCRdb, the RT-PCR reads were re-called with MiXCR into one record per CDR3 protein. The table lists about 520,000 distinct CDR3 sequences, 25% of them singletons. The sequenced sample was CD4+ T cells sorted from PBMCs, obtained about 5 days after vaccination. The chain combines TRBV7-2 with TRBJ2-3; 9 bases are a match to TRBD1. The TCR sequence derives from a man aged 50 to 59 who received an inactivated influenza vaccine. The CDR3 is CASSFAGTGRADTQYF. CDR3 nucleotide sequence: TGTGCCAGCAGCTTTGCCGGGACAGGGAGAGCAGATACGCAGTATTTT.